This is a list of T cell receptor beta chains from one sample in a study of a mutant IDH1 vaccine in newly diagnosed glioma. TCRdb's copy holds only in-frame clones and misses some; the assay was immunoSEQ multiplex PCR. Of approximately 62,000 clones in the sample, about 85% were seen once. Their antigens are not known. The sample was PBMCs, taken from a glioma patient whose treatment included an IDH1 peptide vaccine. Source of these receptors: a man between 25 and 39 years old with glioma. Both conserved end residues are part of each CDR3. A D gene is named only where the DNA matches it firmly. A row's size may be missing; if present it is once, few, many or a size class.

TRBV30,TRBJ2-7,TRBD1,few,CAWHGTEGTYEQYF,TGTGCCTGGCACGGGACAGAGGGGACCTACGAGCAGTACTTC
TRBV28,TRBJ2-2,.,once,CASTKGGMNTGELFF,TGTGCCAGCACCAAGGGCGGAATGAACACCGGGGAGCTGTTTTTT
TRBV30,TRBJ2-5,.,.,CAWSVGETQYF,TGTGCCTGGAGTGTCGGGGAGACCCAGTACTTC
TRBV7-8,TRBJ2-2,TRBD1,.,CASSHPGGQGSSGELFF,TGTGCCAGCAGCCATCCGGGGGGACAGGGGAGTTCCGGGGAGCTGTTTTTT
TRBV5-1,TRBJ2-3,TRBD1,.,CASSWTGTGYTDTQYF,TGCGCCAGCAGCTGGACCGGGACAGGGTACACAGATACGCAGTATTTT
TRBV4-1,TRBJ2-6,.,.,CASSQERMAGANVLTF,TGCGCCAGCAGCCAAGAAAGGATGGCTGGGGCCAACGTCCTGACTTTC
TRBV9,TRBJ2-7,.,.,CASSAQPTYEQYF,TGTGCCAGCAGCGCCCAGCCCACCTACGAGCAGTACTTC
TRBV10-1,TRBJ2-3,.,.,CASSAEGGPITDTQYF,TGCGCCAGCAGCGCCGAGGGGGGGCCGATCACAGATACGCAGTATTTT
TRBV28,TRBJ2-7,.,.,CASSRQISYEQYF,TGTGCCAGCAGTAGACAGATATCCTACGAGCAGTACTTC
TRBV5-4,TRBJ1-1,TRBD1,once,CASSLKGQGLIEAFF,TGTGCCAGCAGCCTAAAAGGACAGGGCCTTATTGAAGCTTTCTTT
TRBV15,TRBJ2-5,.,.,CATSRDPRVGETQYF,TGTGCCACCAGCAGAGATCCGAGGGTAGGGGAGACCCAGTACTTC
TRBV13,TRBJ2-1,TRBD1,.,CASRDGTGWQFF,TGTGCCAGCAGGGACGGGACAGGCTGGCAGTTCTTC
TRBV27,TRBJ2-1,TRBD1,.,CASSFWGQWSEQFF,TGTGCCAGCAGTTTTTGGGGACAGTGGAGTGAGCAGTTCTTC
TRBV18,TRBJ1-4,.,.,CASSTGLGEKLFF,TGTGCCAGCTCAACAGGGTTAGGTGAAAAACTGTTTTTT
TRBV5-1,TRBJ1-4,.,.,CASSLVARKVANEKLFF,TGCGCCAGCAGCTTGGTAGCCCGGAAGGTTGCTAATGAAAAACTGTTTTTT
TRBV6-1,TRBJ1-2,.,few,CASSDEAALYGYTF,TGTGCCAGCAGTGATGAGGCAGCCCTCTATGGCTACACCTTC
TRBV29-1,TRBJ1-2,.,.,CSVVGDKSYYGYTF,TGCAGCGTCGTGGGGGACAAAAGCTACTATGGCTACACCTTC
TRBV10-1,TRBJ1-3,.,.,CASSEGAAMGNTIYF,TGCGCCAGCAGTGAGGGAGCAGCAATGGGAAACACCATATATTTT
TRBV5-8,TRBJ2-3,.,.,CASSLAGASSTDTQYF,TGTGCCAGCAGCTTGGCAGGTGCCTCTAGCACAGATACGCAGTATTTT
TRBV27,TRBJ1-2,TRBD1,.,CASRIHQGVGGYYGYTF,TGTGCCAGCAGGATACACCAGGGGGTTGGGGGGTACTATGGCTACACCTTC
TRBV7-9,TRBJ1-3,.,.,CASSPPENTIYF,TGTGCCAGCAGCCCCCCCGAAAACACCATATATTTT
TRBV28,TRBJ1-1,TRBD1,few,CASSLPGQGRTEAFF,TGTGCCAGCAGCCTTCCTGGACAGGGGCGGACTGAAGCTTTCTTT
TRBV27,TRBJ2-1,TRBD2,.,CASSPIAGASYNEQFF,TGTGCCAGCAGTCCTATAGCGGGGGCCTCGTACAATGAGCAGTTCTTC
TRBV7-9,TRBJ1-1,.,few,CASSLALAENTEAFF,TGTGCCAGCAGCTTAGCGTTGGCAGAGAACACTGAAGCTTTCTTT
TRBV4-1,TRBJ1-5,TRBD1,.,CASSHLRPGQGAFSNQPQHF,TGCGCCAGCAGCCACCTACGTCCAGGACAGGGGGCCTTTAGCAATCAGCCCCAGCATTTT
TRBV5-1,TRBJ2-3,.,.,CASSLNGLHTDTQYF,TGCGCCAGCAGCTTGAACGGACTTCACACAGATACGCAGTATTTT
TRBV5-8,TRBJ2-1,.,.,CASSLHTGSHVDEQFF,TGTGCCAGCAGCCTCCACACAGGGAGTCACGTCGATGAGCAGTTCTTC
TRBV2,TRBJ2-1,TRBD1,.,CASSVRGQPQARGNEQFF,TGTGCCAGCAGTGTTAGGGGACAGCCACAGGCGAGGGGCAATGAGCAGTTCTTC
TRBV7-9,TRBJ2-5,.,.,CASSSPFRVGETQYF,TGTGCCAGCAGCTCACCCTTCAGGGTCGGGGAGACCCAGTACTTC
TRBV6-4,TRBJ2-3,TRBD2,.,CASSADTSGGADTQYF,TGTGCCAGCAGTGCCGATACTAGCGGGGGGGCAGATACGCAGTATTTT
TRBV4-1,TRBJ1-2,.,.,CASSQRENYGYTF,TGCGCCAGCAGCCAAAGAGAAAACTATGGCTACACCTTC
TRBV30,TRBJ2-1,.,.,CAWSAPNLNEQFF,TGTGCCTGGAGTGCCCCTAACCTGAATGAGCAGTTCTTC
TRBV7-9,TRBJ1-3,.,.,CASSLGGRSGNTIYF,TGTGCCAGCAGCTTGGGGGGCCGCTCTGGAAACACCATATATTTT
TRBV10-1,TRBJ2-7,.,.,CASSDSTKPPYEQYF,TGCGCCAGCAGTGATAGTACTAAACCTCCCTACGAGCAGTACTTC
TRBV11-2,TRBJ1-3,TRBD1,.,CASSLPHRGPGNTIYF,TGTGCCAGCAGCTTACCCCACAGGGGGCCTGGAAACACCATATATTTT